The 14 T cell receptor beta chains below were found in one sample sequenced in a study of blood T cell repertoires in COVID-19. Only in-frame clones appear in the TCRdb table, and some are missing; sequencing was by immunoSEQ multiplex PCR. Here the sample spans about 46,000 clones, about 86% being singletons. Sequencing input: peripheral blood. Source of these receptors: a woman older than 75 with acute or convalescent COVID-19.

The sample holds one count of this clone. The CDR3 here is CASRVRRTGGTTNYGYTF. CDR3 nucleotide sequence: TGTGCCAGCAGGGTTCGGAGGACAGGGGGGACCACGAACTATGGCTACACCTTC. V and J are TRBV2 and TRBJ1-2, with 10 bases identical to TRBD1. Germline lookup yields CDR1 SNHLY and CDR2 FYNNEI. The V gene end was trimmed by 6 bases and the J gene end by 2 bases; junction bases not matched to a gene: 15. The CDR3 consists of 18 residues.

CDR3 bases: TGTGCCAGCAGTTTCGGCGGTAGCACAGATACGCAGTATTTT. Amino acids: CASSFGGSTDTQYF. The chain recombines TRBV6-4 with TRBJ2-3; D unresolved. The CDR3 runs 14 residues. Germline V gene lookup returns CDR1 MRHNA and CDR2 SNTAGT. Trimming cost V 5 bases and J 0 bases, with 9 bases left between them.

This sequence joins TRBV5-8 and TRBJ1-2, with D perhaps matching TRBD1 (6 bases). Trimming took off 1 base at V and 3 bases at J, with 16 bases between the two ends. Germline assignment: CDR1 SGHTS and CDR2 YDEGEE. This CDR3 is built from 16 residues. CDR3 sequence (DNA): TGTGCCAGCAGCTTGCGTTCAGGGGCAAACTACTATGGCTACACCTTC. Its protein product is CASSLRSGANYYGYTF.

This chain links TRBV6-5 with TRBJ2-1, with 7 bases that match TRBD1. V lost 0 bases to trimming and J lost 7 bases; unmatched junction nucleotides: 9. Germline V gives CDR1 MNHEY, CDR2 SVGAGI. The CDR3 length is 16 residues. The CDR3 DNA reads as TGTGCCAGCAGTTACTCTCCGACAGGGTCGAGAAATGAGCAGTTCTTC. This sequence encodes CASSYSPTGSRNEQFF.

The chain has TRBV14 and TRBJ2-2, with D perhaps TRBD1 (6 bases). The CDR3 covers 19 residues. Germline assignment: CDR1 SGHDN and CDR2 FVKESK. The V end lost 1 base, the J end lost 7 bases, and 25 bases lay between the germline ends. CDR3 bases: TGTGCCAGCAGCCAAGTAAGGACAGACCGTAGGTCTTTGTTCGGGGAGCTGTTTTTT. This translates into CASSQVRTDRRSLFGELFF.

The V gene is TRBV5-1, the J gene TRBJ2-7; 10 bases align to TRBD1. This CDR3 comprises 15 residues. Trimming removed 6 bases from V and 3 bases from J; junction bases left unmatched: 9. CDR1 SGHRS and CDR2 YFSETQ come from the germline V gene. In nucleotides, the CDR3 is TGCGCCAGCAAGGGGGGGACAGGGGATCTCTACGAGCAGTACTTC. It is translated as CASKGGTGDLYEQYF.

This rearrangement joins TRBV14 to TRBJ1-6; D unclear. Germline loops: CDR1 SGHDN, CDR2 FVKESK. The CDR3 totals 14 residues. Trimming removed 5 bases from V and 3 bases from J, with 8 bases in between. The CDR3 coding sequence is TGTGCCAGCAGCATTAGAGACTATAATTCACCCCTCCACTTT. Its protein product is CASSIRDYNSPLHF.

The chain is built from TRBV7-3 and TRBJ2-6; the D gene is possibly TRBD1 (5 bases). The CDR3 loop spans 17 amino acids. Trimming took 2 bases from V and 3 from J, leaving 14 bases between them. Germline values: CDR1 SGHTA, CDR2 FQGTGA. CDR3 nucleotides: TGTGCCAGCAGCTTATCGGCAGGGAACTTTGGGGCCAACGTCCTGACTTTC. Protein product: CASSLSAGNFGANVLTF.

The genes are TRBV7-6 and TRBJ1-2, with TRBD1 as a possible D gene (6 bases). The CDR3 is made up of 16 amino acids. V was trimmed by 1 base and J by 6 bases, leaving 18 bases between them. CDR1 SGHVS and CDR2 FNYEAQ come from the germline V gene. CDR3 DNA: TGTGCCAGCAGCTTAGGATATACAGGGTTACTGGATGGCTACACCTTC. Its protein is CASSLGYTGLLDGYTF.

The chain uses TRBV2 and TRBJ2-7; maybe TRBD2 (6 bases). V lost 9 bases and J 4 bases, leaving 13 bases between the germline ends. CDR1 SNHLY and CDR2 FYNNEI come from the germline V gene. This CDR3 has 12 amino acids. DNA for the CDR3: TGTGCCAGGGAGGAGGCGGGGTACGAGCAGTACTTC. Translation: CAREEAGYEQYF.

This clone was detected only once. This rearrangement joins TRBV5-1 to TRBJ1-1; TRBD1 is a possible D gene (5 bases). Germline assignment: CDR1 SGHRS and CDR2 YFSETQ. CDR3 size: 18 residues. V was clipped by 2 bases and J by 0 bases, with 20 bases between them. The CDR3 nucleotides read TGCGCCAGCAGCTTTCGAATCCGTGGCCAGGGCTTGAACACTGAAGCTTTCTTT. Its protein is CASSFRIRGQGLNTEAFF.

V usage is TRBV5-8 and J usage is TRBJ1-4; TRBD1 aligns across 8 bases. V trimming: 4 bases; J trimming: 10 bases; junction bases outside the gene matches: 6. Looked up from germline, CDR1 is SGHTS and CDR2 is YDEGEE. The length of the CDR3 is 13 residues. CDR3 sequence: CASSGQGAGKLFF. The CDR3 region has the DNA TGTGCCAGCAGCGGCCAGGGGGCAGGAAAACTGTTTTTT.

In DNA form, the CDR3 reads TGCGCCAGCAGCAGAACAGGGTTTCCGAACACCGGGGAGCTGTTTTTT. Residues: CASSRTGFPNTGELFF. The chain couples TRBV4-1 to TRBJ2-2, with D possibly matching TRBD1 (6 bases). V lost 5 bases and J lost 0, with 13 bases in between. The germline gives CDR1 MGHRA, CDR2 YSYEKL. CDR3 size: 16 residues.

The V and J genes are TRBV6-1 and TRBJ1-5; weak D call: TRBD1 (5 bases). The CDR3 runs to 15 residues. Germline V gene lookup returns CDR1 MNHNS and CDR2 SASEGT. Trimming shortened V by 3 bases and J by 0 bases, and 9 bases separated the two germline ends. This CDR3 reads CASSESGHSNQPQHF. The CDR3 DNA reads as TGTGCCAGCAGTGAGTCAGGGCATAGCAATCAGCCCCAGCATTTT.